The clone carrying this T cell receptor beta chain was counted a few times. No antigen is known for it. From the 5' RACE reads, TCRdb called clonotypes with MiXCR, one entry per CDR3 protein. The data contain about 190,000 distinct CDR3 sequences, around 27% of them singletons. The sample is drawn from a study of T-cell memory formation after mild COVID-19. Study findings and constraints: Some SARS-CoV-2-responding clones were already detected in memory before infection.

V lost 4 bases, J lost 7 bases, and 11 bases stayed unmatched. CDR1 is SGHKS, CDR2 YYEKEE, per germline (reference sequence). The CDR3 has 15 amino acids. Sequenced material: PBMCs or a T cell subset sorted from them (not recorded which). The chain uses TRBV5-5 and TRBJ2-1, with 7 bases matching TRBD2. This TCR came from an adult woman who had mild COVID-19 (a few samples of this study predate the infection). Cell type and time point are not known. The CDR3: CASSPNSWGGNEQFF. The CDR3 nucleotides read TGTGCCAGCAGCCCGAACTCCTGGGGGGGGAATGAGCAGTTCTTC.